The 25 T cell receptor beta chains reported below all come from one sample, sequenced in a study of blood T cell repertoires in COVID-19. Measured with immunoSEQ multiplex PCR; TCRdb has only the in-frame clones, and not every one. The table includes under 100,000 clones, 75% to 90% detected once. The sample taken for sequencing was peripheral blood. These receptors all come from a man between 60 and 70 years old with COVID-19, enrolled during active disease.

The gene calls are TRBV12-5 and TRBJ1-2, with D perhaps TRBD1 (6 bases). This CDR3 region has 12 residues. V was pared by 3 bases and J by 6 bases, with 8 bases between. CDR1 is LGHNT and CDR2 is FRNRAP in the germline V gene. The CDR3 spells CASGFDRHGYTF. CDR3 DNA: TGTGCTAGTGGTTTCGACAGGCATGGCTACACCTTC.

The V and J genes are TRBV7-9 and TRBJ1-4; 8 bases line up with TRBD1. This CDR3 region has 16 residues. J gave up 8 bases and V 5 bases, and 13 bases lay outside the gene matches. Germline CDR1 is SEHNR and CDR2 is FQNEAQ (reference sequence). In nucleotides, the CDR3 is TGTGCCAGCAGCCTCTCGACAGGGGTGTTAGGAGAAAAACTGTTTTTT. It codes for CASSLSTGVLGEKLFF.

V and J are TRBV28 and TRBJ2-3; TRBD2 matches 7 bases. The junction had 13 bases not matched to a gene; V was cut back by 6 bases and J by 4 bases. The CDR3 extends over 16 amino acids. Germline V gene lookup returns CDR1 MDHEN and CDR2 SYDVKM. The CDR3 nucleotides read TGTGCCAGCAGAGGCCGCCTAGCGGCCTTTTCAGATACGCAGTATTTT. Translating gives CASRGRLAAFSDTQYF.

The V and J genes are TRBV5-1 and TRBJ2-1; 10 bases are a match to TRBD2. The V gene end was trimmed by 4 bases and the J gene end by 7 bases; junction bases not matched to a gene: 8. Germline V lookup: CDR1 SGHRS, CDR2 YFSETQ. The CDR3 has 15 residues. Written as DNA, the CDR3 is TGCGCCAGCAGCCCTTGGGGTAGCGGGAGGAATGAGCAGTTCTTC. It encodes CASSPWGSGRNEQFF.

This clone was observed at least ten times. V and J are TRBV24-1 and TRBJ2-1; D is unresolved. The germline CDR1 and CDR2 sequences are KGHDR and SFDVKD. The CDR3 spans 12 residues. The V gene lost 6 bases and the J gene lost 6 bases, with 8 bases spanning the gap. The CDR3 region has the DNA TGTGCCACCAGTTCGTATAGCAATGAGCAGTTCTTC. Its protein is CATSSYSNEQFF.

The chain employs TRBV18 and TRBJ2-1, with D possibly matching TRBD1 (6 bases). V dropped 8 bases and J dropped 10 bases, with 18 bases sitting between them. This CDR3 spans 13 amino acids. The V gene's germline CDR1 is KGHSH and CDR2 LQKENI. In nucleotides, the CDR3 is TGTGCCAGCCGATCAGGGGTTGAGGGCGAGCAGTTCTTC. Its protein product is CASRSGVEGEQFF.

The chain joins TRBV2 to TRBJ2-5; D perhaps matches TRBD2 (7 bases). From germline, CDR1 is SNHLY and CDR2 FYNNEI. Trimming cost V 7 bases and J 5 bases, with 20 bases left between them. This CDR3 spans 15 amino acids. DNA of the CDR3: TGTGCCAGCACGGGGGGCAGCAGTTTTAGGGAGACCCAGTACTTC. Translating it yields CASTGGSSFRETQYF. The full variable domain, in which reference TRBV2 and TRBJ2-5 provide the parts outside the CDR3, is EPEVTQTPSHQVTQMGQEVILRCVPISNHLYFYWYRQILGQKVEFLVSFYNNEISEKSEIFDDQFSVERPDGSNFTLKIRSTKLEDSAMYFCASTGGSSFRETQYFGPGTRLLVL.

This chain joins TRBV5-6 and TRBJ1-2, with a weak D call TRBD1 (5 bases). The germline V gene encodes CDR1 SGHDT and CDR2 YYEEEE. There are 13 residues in the CDR3. The ends were cut back, 4 bases at V and 1 base at J, with 8 bases in the middle. Here the CDR3 DNA reads TGTGCCAGCAGCCTACAGGATAACTATGGCTACACCTTC. As protein: CASSLQDNYGYTF.

The genes are TRBV9 and TRBJ2-1, with D perhaps matching TRBD2 (6 bases). The V gene's germline CDR1 is SGDLS and CDR2 YYNGEE. The V gene lost 0 bases and the J gene lost 6 bases, with 16 bases spanning the gap. The CDR3 sequence is 16 residues long. The CDR3 reads CASSVGLGGSLNEQFF. In nucleotides, the CDR3 is TGTGCCAGCAGCGTAGGACTAGGTGGTTCCCTCAATGAGCAGTTCTTC.

The CDR3 DNA follows: TGCAGTGCTAGTAGGGGACTAGATTACACCGGGGAGCTGTTTTTT. Residues: CSASRGLDYTGELFF. The gene calls are TRBV20-1 and TRBJ2-2; 8 nucleotides align to TRBD2. The CDR3 sequence is 15 residues long. V was clipped by 3 bases and J by 3 bases; unmatched bases: 6. Germline CDR1 is DFQATT and CDR2 is SNEGSKA (reference sequence).

The table lists this clone with a count of one. The gene calls are TRBV5-6 and TRBJ2-1, with 11 bases matching TRBD2. Germline assignment: CDR1 SGHDT and CDR2 YYEEEE. This CDR3 region has 15 residues. Trimming removed 2 bases from V and 4 bases from J; junction bases left unmatched: 2. CDR3 DNA: TGTGCCAGCAGCTTAGGGACTAGCGGATACAATGAGCAGTTCTTC. Translated: CASSLGTSGYNEQFF.

This rearrangement joins TRBV5-8 to TRBJ1-1; 8 nucleotides align to TRBD1. The germline CDR1 and CDR2 sequences are SGHTS and YDEGEE. This CDR3 contains 13 residues. Losses at the gene ends were 10 bases for V and 4 bases for J; bases not matched to a gene: 9. The DNA of the CDR3 is TGTGCCGGACTAGACAGGGGCCCCACTGAAGCTTTCTTT. Protein sequence: CAGLDRGPTEAFF.

The chain employs TRBV4-1 and TRBJ2-7, with 7 bases lining up with TRBD1. The junction had 10 bases not matched to a gene; V was cut back by 4 bases and J by 1 base. The CDR3 runs 16 residues. The germline gives CDR1 MGHRA, CDR2 YSYEKL. The CDR3 coding sequence is TGCGCCAGCAGCCCCCTCATAGGCAGGGGGTCCTACGAGCAGTACTTC. Translation: CASSPLIGRGSYEQYF.

This rearrangement joins TRBV6-2 or TRBV6-3 to TRBJ2-7; TRBD2 matches 7 bases. The CDR3 consists of 14 residues. Per germline, CDR1 MNHEY and CDR2 SVGEGT. Losses at the gene ends were 2 bases for V and 2 bases for J; bases not matched to a gene: 3. The CDR3 protein is CASSYAAGPYEQYF. DNA of the CDR3: TGTGCCAGCAGTTACGCAGCGGGACCCTACGAGCAGTACTTC.

This clone was counted only a few times. The rearrangement joins TRBV5-1 to TRBJ2-7, with TRBD1 matching over 10 bases. There are 15 residues in the CDR3. Germline V gene data show CDR1 as SGHRS and CDR2 as YFSETQ. With 4 bases clipped from V and 1 base from J, the junction kept 5 bases outside the gene matches. CDR3 in amino acids: CASSQGQGVSYEQYF. Here the CDR3 DNA reads TGCGCCAGCAGCCAAGGACAGGGGGTTTCCTACGAGCAGTACTTC.

The chain carries TRBV29-1 and TRBJ2-3, with D perhaps TRBD2 (6 bases). V was trimmed by 4 bases and J by 5 bases, leaving 7 bases between them. Germline CDR1 and CDR2: SQVTM and ANQGSEA. The CDR3 has 11 amino acids. DNA of the CDR3: TGCAGCGTTGTGGGGGGAGATACGCAGTATTTT. As protein: CSVVGGDTQYF.

The table lists this clone with a count of one. The V and J genes are TRBV15 and TRBJ2-2, with D tentatively TRBD2 (6 bases). Between the trimmed V and J ends, which lost 0 bases and 6 bases, there was a span of 17 bases. The germline CDR1 and CDR2 sequences are LNHNV and YYDKDF (reference sequence). CDR3 size: 17 residues. The CDR3 sequence: CATSRDYNSGGSGELFF. In DNA, the CDR3 is TGTGCCACCAGCAGAGATTATAATAGCGGCGGGTCCGGGGAGCTGTTTTTT.

V is TRBV11-2 and J is TRBJ2-4, with TRBD2 matching 8 bases. The CDR3 contains 15 residues. V dropped 4 bases and J dropped 11; count of bases not matched to a gene: 13. Germline V CDR1 and CDR2: SGHAT, FQNNGV. The CDR3 DNA reads TGTGCCAGCAGCTACCCCCCGGGGGGGTTGTCGGTTCAGTACTTC. Its translation is CASSYPPGGLSVQYF.

This clone came up once. The chain links TRBV6-2 or TRBV6-3 to TRBJ1-5; TRBD1 might be the D (5 bases). The V gene lost 0 bases and the J gene lost 3 bases, with 9 bases spanning the gap. The germline V gene encodes CDR1 MNHEY and CDR2 SVGEGT. The CDR3 totals 15 residues. The CDR3, as DNA: TGTGCCAGCAGTTACTCCATAGGGGTCAATCAGCCCCAGCATTTT. This codes for CASSYSIGVNQPQHF.

The chain employs TRBV6-2 or TRBV6-3 and TRBJ2-5; D gene uncertain. Trimming took 2 bases from V and 3 from J, leaving 7 bases between them. The germline gives CDR1 MNHEY, CDR2 SVGEGT. The CDR3 consists of 13 residues. The CDR3, as DNA: TGTGCCAGCAGTTACCCGGGTAAAGAGACCCAGTACTTC. It is translated as CASSYPGKETQYF.

The rearrangement uses TRBV9 and TRBJ2-3; D call uncertain. CDR3 length equals 14 residues. The V and J ends lost 0 bases and 3 bases respectively, with 8 bases between them. Germline V CDR1 and CDR2: SGDLS, YYNGEE. This CDR3 is CASSVGARTDTQYF. CDR3 nucleotides: TGTGCCAGCAGCGTAGGGGCGCGAACAGATACGCAGTATTTT. Full variable domain (rest looked up from reference TRBV9 and TRBJ2-3): DSGVTQTPKHLITATGQRVTLRCSPRSGDLSVYWYQQSLDQGLQFLIQYYNGEERAKGNILERFSAQQFPDLHSELNLSSLELGDSALYFCASSVGARTDTQYFGPGTRLTVL.

The chain combines TRBV11-1 with TRBJ1-5, with 7 bases matching TRBD1. The germline V gene has CDR1 SGHAT and CDR2 FQDESV (reference sequence). Unmatched junction bases numbered 3, after V lost 5 bases and J lost 5 bases. This CDR3 has 13 residues. Here the CDR3 reads CASSADRDQPQHF. The CDR3 DNA follows: TGTGCCAGCAGCGCCGACAGGGATCAGCCCCAGCATTTT.

This clone appeared a few times. The genes are TRBV20-1 and TRBJ1-1; D uncertain. Germline CDR1 DFQATT, CDR2 SNEGSKA (reference sequence). The V end was cut by 6 bases, the J end by 5 bases, with 10 bases between. The length of the CDR3 is 11 residues. The CDR3 is CSARMRTEAFF. The DNA for the CDR3 is TGCAGTGCCCGTATGAGGACTGAAGCTTTCTTT.

This chain links TRBV10-3 with TRBJ2-6, with a possible D match to TRBD1 (5 bases). V was cut by 3 bases and J by 0 bases, with 6 bases left in between. Germline V lookup: CDR1 ENHRY, CDR2 SYGVKD. The CDR3 has 15 residues. CDR3 sequence reads: CAISDRDSGANVLTF. In DNA form, the CDR3 reads TGTGCCATCAGTGACAGGGACTCTGGGGCCAACGTCCTGACTTTC.

The gene calls are TRBV10-1 and TRBJ1-3; D not resolved. There are 15 residues in the CDR3. V was pared by 6 bases and J by 0 bases, with 12 bases between. Per germline, CDR1 WNHNN and CDR2 SYGVQD (reference sequence). CDR3 loop: CASSSGSYSGNTIYF. Here the CDR3 DNA reads TGCGCCAGCAGCTCCGGGTCCTACTCTGGAAACACCATATATTTT.